This T cell receptor beta chain derives from a study of CD8 T cells in Susac syndrome. After extraction with the RNeasy kit, 0.5 to 1 ug of the RNA was reverse transcribed using random hexamers. TCRdb passed the immunoSEQ multiplex PCR reads through MiXCR, listing each CDR3 protein once. The sample includes 100,000 to 150,000 distinct CDR3 sequences, 85% to 95% of them seen just once. From blood CD8+ and CD4+ T cells, TCR beta sequences were generated. The authors negatively isolated CD8+ and CD4+ T cells and FACS-enriched TEMRA cells. Trimming at V came to 6 bases and at J to 7 bases, leaving 11 bases not matched to a gene. This CDR3 is 15 amino acids long.

The clonotype originates from a human donor with multiple sclerosis. Sample: CD8+ T cells from PBMCs. This rearrangement joins TRBV12-3 or TRBV12-4 to TRBJ2-2; 7 bases fit TRBD1. The CDR3 here is CASRKGAGAIGELFF. The CDR3, as DNA: TGTGCCAGCAGGAAGGGGGCAGGGGCTATCGGGGAGCTGTTTTTT.